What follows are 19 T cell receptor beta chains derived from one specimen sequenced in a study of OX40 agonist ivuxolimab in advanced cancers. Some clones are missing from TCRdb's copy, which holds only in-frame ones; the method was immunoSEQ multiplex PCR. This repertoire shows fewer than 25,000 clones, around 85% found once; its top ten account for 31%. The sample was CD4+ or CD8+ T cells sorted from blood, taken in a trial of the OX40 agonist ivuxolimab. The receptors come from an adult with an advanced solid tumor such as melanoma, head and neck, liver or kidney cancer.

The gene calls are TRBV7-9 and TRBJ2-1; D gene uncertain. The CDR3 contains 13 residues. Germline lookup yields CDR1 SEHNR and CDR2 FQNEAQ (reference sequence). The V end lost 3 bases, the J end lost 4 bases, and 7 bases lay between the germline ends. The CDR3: CASSLGFYNEQFF. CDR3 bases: TGTGCCAGCAGCTTGGGGTTTTACAATGAGCAGTTCTTC.

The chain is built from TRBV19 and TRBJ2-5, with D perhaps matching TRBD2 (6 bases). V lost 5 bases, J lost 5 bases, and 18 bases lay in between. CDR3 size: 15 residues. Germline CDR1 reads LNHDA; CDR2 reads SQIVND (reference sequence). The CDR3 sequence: CASSPYRDSRETQYF. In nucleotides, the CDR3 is TGTGCCAGTAGTCCCTACCGGGACTCAAGGGAGACCCAGTACTTC.

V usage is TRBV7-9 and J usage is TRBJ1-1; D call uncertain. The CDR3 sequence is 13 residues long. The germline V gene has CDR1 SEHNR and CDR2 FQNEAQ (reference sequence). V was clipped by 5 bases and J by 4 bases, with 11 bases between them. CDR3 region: CASSNARSTEAFF. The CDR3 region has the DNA TGTGCCAGCAGCAACGCCAGGAGCACTGAAGCTTTCTTT.

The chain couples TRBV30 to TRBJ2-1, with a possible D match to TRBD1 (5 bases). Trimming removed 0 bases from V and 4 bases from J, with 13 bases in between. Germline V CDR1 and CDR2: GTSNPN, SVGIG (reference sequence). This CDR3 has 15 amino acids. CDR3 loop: CAWSVPRVRYNEQFF. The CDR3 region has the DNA TGTGCCTGGAGTGTACCCAGGGTGAGGTACAATGAGCAGTTCTTC.

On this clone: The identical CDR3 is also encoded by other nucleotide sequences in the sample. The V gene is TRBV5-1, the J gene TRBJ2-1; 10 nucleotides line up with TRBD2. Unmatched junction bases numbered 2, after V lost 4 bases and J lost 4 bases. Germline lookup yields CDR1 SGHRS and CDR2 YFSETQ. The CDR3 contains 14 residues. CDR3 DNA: TGCGCCAGCAGCCTTAGCGGGGGGTACAATGAGCAGTTCTTC. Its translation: CASSLSGGYNEQFF.

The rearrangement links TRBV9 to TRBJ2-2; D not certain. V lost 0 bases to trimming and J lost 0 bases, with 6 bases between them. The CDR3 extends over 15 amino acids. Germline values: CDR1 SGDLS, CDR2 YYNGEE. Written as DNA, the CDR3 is TGTGCCAGCAGCGTAGAGGCGGCGAACACCGGGGAGCTGTTTTTT. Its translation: CASSVEAANTGELFF.

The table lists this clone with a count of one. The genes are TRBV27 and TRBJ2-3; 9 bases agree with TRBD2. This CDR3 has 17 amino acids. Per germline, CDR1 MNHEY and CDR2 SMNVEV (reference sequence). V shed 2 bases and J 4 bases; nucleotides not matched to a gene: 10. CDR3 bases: TGTGCCAGCAGTTTACAGGGAGGCCTAGCGGGGCCAGATACGCAGTATTTT. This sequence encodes CASSLQGGLAGPDTQYF.

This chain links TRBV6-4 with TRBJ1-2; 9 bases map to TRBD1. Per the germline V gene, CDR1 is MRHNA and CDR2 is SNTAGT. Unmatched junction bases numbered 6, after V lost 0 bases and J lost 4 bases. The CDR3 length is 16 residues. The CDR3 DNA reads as TGTGCCAGCAGTGACTCGGGGGACAGGGATCTCTATGGCTACACCTTC. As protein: CASSDSGDRDLYGYTF.

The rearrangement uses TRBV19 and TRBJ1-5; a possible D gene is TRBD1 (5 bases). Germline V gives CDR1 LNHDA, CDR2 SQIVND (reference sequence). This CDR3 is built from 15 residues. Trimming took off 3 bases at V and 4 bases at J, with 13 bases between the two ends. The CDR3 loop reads CASSMEGRGNQPQHF. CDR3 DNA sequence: TGTGCCAGTAGTATGGAAGGACGGGGGAATCAGCCCCAGCATTTT.

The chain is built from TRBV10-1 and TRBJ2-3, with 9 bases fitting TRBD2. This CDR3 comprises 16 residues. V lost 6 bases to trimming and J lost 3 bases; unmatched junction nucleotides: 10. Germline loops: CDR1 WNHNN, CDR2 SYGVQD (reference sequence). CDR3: CASSRTRLADTDTQYF. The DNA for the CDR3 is TGCGCCAGCAGCCGAACGAGACTAGCGGATACAGATACGCAGTATTTT.

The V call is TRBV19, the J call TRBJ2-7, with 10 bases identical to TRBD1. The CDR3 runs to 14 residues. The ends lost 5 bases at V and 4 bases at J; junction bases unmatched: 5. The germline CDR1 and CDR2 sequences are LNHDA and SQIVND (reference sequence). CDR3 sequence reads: CASSLGQGRYEQYF. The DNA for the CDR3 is TGTGCCAGTAGTCTGGGACAGGGGCGTTACGAGCAGTACTTC. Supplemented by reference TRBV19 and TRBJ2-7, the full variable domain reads DGGITQSPKYLFRKEGQNVTLSCEQNLNHDAMYWYRQDPGQGLRLIYYSQIVNDFQKGDIAEGYSVSREKKESFPLTVTSAQKNPTAFYLCASSLGQGRYEQYFGPGTRLTVT.

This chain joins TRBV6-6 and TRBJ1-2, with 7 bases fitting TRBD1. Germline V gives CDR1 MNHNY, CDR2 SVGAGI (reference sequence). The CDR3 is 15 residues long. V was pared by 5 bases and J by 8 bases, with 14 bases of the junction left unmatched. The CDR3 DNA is TGTGCCAGCAGTCCCGTCGGGACAGCGGAATGGGGCTACACCTTC. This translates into CASSPVGTAEWGYTF.

The CDR3 region is CAISEFPGVPNQPQHF. CDR3 in DNA: TGTGCCATCAGTGAGTTCCCCGGGGTGCCCAATCAGCCCCAGCATTTT. The chain recombines TRBV10-3 with TRBJ1-5; D is ambiguous. Per germline, CDR1 ENHRY and CDR2 SYGVKD. This CDR3 has 16 amino acids. Trimming shortened V by 1 base and J by 3 bases, and 13 bases separated the two germline ends.

CDR3 bases: TGTGCCAGTAGTATAGTTCCGGGCAGCGGCTACACCTTC. Encoded protein: CASSIVPGSGYTF. The chain carries TRBV19 and TRBJ1-2; no definite D call. This CDR3 spans 13 amino acids. The ends were cut back, 1 base at V and 8 bases at J, with 11 bases in the middle. Germline V gene data show CDR1 as LNHDA and CDR2 as SQIVND (reference sequence).

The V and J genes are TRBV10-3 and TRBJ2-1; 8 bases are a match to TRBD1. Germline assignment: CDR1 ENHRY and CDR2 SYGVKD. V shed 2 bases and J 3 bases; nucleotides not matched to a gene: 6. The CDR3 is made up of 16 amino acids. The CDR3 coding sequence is TGTGCCATCAGTGAGCCGGAGACAGGGGTCTACAATGAGCAGTTCTTC. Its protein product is CAISEPETGVYNEQFF.

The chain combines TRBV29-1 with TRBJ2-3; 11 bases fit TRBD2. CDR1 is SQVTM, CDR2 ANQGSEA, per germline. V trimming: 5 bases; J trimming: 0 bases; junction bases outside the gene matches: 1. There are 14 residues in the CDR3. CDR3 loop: CSVWTSGSTDTQYF. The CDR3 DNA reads TGCAGCGTTTGGACTAGCGGGAGCACAGATACGCAGTATTTT.

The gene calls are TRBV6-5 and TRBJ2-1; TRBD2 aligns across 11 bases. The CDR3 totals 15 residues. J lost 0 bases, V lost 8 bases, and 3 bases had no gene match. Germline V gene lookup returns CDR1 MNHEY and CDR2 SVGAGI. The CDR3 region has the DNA TGTGCCAGCGGGACTAGCGGAGCCTCCTACAATGAGCAGTTCTTC. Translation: CASGTSGASYNEQFF.

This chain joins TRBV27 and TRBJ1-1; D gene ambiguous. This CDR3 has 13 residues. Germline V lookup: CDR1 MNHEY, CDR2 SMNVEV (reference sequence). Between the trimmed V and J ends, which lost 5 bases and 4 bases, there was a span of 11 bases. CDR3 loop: CASSLGEITEAFF. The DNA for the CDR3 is TGTGCCAGCAGTCTCGGGGAGATCACTGAAGCTTTCTTT.

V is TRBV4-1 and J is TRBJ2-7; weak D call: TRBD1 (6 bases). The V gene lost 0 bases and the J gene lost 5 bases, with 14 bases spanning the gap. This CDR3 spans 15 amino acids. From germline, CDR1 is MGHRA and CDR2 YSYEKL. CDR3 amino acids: CASSQDGRAGDEQYF. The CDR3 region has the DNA TGCGCCAGCAGCCAAGATGGGCGAGCAGGGGACGAGCAGTACTTC.